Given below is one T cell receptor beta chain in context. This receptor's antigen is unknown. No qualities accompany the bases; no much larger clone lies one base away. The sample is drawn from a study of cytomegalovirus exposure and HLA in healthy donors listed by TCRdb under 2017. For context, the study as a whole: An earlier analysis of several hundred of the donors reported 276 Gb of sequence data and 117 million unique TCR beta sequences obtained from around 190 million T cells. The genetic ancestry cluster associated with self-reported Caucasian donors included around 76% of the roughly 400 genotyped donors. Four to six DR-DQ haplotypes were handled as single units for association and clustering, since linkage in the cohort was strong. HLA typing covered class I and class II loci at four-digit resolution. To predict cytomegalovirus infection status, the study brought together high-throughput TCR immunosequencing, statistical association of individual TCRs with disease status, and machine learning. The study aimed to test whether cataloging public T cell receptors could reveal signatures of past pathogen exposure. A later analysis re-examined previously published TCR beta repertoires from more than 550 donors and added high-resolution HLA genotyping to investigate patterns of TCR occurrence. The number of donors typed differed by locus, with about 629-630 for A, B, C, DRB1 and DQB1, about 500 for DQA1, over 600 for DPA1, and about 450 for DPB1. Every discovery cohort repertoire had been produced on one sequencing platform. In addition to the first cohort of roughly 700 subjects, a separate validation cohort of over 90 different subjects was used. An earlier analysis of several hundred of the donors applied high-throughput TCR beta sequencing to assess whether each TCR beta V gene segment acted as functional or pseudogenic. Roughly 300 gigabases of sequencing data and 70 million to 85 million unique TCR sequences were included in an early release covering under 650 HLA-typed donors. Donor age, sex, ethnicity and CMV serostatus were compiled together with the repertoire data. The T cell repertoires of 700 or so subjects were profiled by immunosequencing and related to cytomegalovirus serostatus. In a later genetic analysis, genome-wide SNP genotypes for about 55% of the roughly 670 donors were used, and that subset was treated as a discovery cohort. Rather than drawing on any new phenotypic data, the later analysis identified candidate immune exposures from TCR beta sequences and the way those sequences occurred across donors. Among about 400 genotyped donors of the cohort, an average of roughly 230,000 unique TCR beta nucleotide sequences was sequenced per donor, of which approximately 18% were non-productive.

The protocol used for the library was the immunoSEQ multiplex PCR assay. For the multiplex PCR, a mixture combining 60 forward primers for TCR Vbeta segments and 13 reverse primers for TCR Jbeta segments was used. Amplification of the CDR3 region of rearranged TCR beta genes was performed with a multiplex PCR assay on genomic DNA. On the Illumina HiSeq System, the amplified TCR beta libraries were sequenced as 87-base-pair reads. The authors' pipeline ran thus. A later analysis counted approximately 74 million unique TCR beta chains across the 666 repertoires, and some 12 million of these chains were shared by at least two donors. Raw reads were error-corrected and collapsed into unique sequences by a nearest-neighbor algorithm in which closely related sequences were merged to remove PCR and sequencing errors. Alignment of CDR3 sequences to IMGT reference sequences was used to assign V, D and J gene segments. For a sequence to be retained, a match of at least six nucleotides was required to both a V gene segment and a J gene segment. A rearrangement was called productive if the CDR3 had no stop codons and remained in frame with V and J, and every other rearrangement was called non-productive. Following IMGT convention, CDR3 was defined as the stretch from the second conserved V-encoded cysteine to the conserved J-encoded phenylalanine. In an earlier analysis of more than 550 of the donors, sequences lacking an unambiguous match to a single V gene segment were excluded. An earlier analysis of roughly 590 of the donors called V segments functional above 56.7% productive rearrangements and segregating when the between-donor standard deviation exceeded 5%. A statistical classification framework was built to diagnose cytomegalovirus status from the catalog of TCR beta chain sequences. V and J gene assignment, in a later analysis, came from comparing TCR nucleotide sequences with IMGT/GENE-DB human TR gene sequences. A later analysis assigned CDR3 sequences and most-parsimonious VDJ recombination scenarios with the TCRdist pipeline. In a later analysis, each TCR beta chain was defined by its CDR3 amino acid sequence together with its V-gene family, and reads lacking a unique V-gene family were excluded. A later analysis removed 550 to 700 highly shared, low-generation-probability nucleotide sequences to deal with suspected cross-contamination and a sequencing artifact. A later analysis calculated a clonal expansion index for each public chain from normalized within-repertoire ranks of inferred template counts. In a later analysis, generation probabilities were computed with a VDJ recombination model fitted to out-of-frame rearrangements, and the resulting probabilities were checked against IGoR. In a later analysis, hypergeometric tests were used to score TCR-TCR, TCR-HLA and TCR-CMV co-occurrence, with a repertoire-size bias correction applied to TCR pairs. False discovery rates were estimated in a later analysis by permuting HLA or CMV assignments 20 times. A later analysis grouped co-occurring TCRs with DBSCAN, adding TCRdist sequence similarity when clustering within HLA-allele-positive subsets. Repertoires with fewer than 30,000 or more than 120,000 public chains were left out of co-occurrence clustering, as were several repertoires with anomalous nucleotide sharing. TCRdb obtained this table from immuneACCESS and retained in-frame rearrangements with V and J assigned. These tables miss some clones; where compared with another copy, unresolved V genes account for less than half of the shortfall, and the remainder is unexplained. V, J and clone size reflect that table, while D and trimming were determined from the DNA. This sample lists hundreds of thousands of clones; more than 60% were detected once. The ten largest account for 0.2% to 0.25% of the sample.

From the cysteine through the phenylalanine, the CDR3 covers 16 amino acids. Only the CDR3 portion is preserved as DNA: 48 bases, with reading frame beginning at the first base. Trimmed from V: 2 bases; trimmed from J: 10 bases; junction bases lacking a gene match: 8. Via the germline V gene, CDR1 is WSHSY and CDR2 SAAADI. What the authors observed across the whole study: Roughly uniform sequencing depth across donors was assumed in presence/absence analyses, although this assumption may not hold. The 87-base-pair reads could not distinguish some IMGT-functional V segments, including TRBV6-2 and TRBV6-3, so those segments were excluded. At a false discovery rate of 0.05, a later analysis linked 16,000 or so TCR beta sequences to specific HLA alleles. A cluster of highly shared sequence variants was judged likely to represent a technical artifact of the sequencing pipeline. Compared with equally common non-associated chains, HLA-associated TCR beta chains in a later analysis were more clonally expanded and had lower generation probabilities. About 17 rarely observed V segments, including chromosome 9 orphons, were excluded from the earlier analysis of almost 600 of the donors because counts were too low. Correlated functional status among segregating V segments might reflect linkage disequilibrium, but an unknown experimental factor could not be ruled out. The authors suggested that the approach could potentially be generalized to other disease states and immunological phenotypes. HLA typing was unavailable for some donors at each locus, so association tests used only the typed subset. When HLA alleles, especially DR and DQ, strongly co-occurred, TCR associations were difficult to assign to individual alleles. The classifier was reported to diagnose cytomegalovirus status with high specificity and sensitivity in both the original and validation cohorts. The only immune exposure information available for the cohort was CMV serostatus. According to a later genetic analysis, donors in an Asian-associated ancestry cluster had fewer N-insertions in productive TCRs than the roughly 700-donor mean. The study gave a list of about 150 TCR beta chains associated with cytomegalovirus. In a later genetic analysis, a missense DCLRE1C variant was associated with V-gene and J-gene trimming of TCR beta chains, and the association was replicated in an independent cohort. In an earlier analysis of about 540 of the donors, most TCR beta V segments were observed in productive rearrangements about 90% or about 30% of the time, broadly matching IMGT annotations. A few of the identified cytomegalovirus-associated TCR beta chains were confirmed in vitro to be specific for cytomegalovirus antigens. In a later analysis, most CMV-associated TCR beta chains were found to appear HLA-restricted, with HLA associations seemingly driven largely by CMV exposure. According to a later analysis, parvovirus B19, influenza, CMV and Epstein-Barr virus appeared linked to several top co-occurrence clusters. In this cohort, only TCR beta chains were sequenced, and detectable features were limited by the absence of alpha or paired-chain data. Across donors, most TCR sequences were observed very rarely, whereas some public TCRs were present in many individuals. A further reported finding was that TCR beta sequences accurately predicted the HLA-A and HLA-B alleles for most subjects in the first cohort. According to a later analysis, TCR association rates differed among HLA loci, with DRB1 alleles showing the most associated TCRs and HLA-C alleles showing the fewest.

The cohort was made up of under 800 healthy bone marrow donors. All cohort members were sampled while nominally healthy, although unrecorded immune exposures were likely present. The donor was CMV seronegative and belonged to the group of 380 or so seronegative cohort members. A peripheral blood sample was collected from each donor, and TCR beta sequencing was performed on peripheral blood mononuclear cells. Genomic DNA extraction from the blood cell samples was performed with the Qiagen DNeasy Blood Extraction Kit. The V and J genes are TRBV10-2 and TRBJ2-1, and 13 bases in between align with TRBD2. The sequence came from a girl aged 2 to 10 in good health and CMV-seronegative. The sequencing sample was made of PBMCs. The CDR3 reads CASSEPGTSGAREQFF. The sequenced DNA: TGCGCCAGCAGTGAGCCAGGGACTAGCGGGGCGCGGGAGCAGTTCTTC.